The TCR beta chain under discussion was sequenced for a study of blood T cells in healthy people across ages. This CDR3 contains 14 residues. Germline assignment: CDR1 SGHTA and CDR2 FQGNSA. Using a J-beta primer mix together with a sample-barcoded 5' primer, a second PCR was run for roughly 6 to 12 cycles. MiXCR was run by TCRdb on the 5' RACE reads, yielding one entry per CDR3 protein. Among around 870,000 distinct CDR3 sequences listed, less than 35% were seen once. The sequenced sample consisted of blood. This clonotype originated in a woman older than 75 in good health. The genes are TRBV7-2 and TRBJ2-4; weak D call: TRBD2 (5 bases). The DNA end lines up better with TRBJ2-5; the J call may be wrong. CDR3 sequence: CASSLGSGGGTQYF. The CDR3 coding sequence is TGTGCCAGCAGCTTAGGAAGCGGAGGTGGGACCCAGTACTTC.